This T cell receptor beta chain was observed in a study of early T cells in non-severe SARS-CoV-2 infection. As for the study in general: Sequencing was performed on bulk RNA from unsorted whole blood, leaving chains unpaired. Study observations and caveats: A preference for anti-spike CD8 responses marked VDJdb matching, which missed private and CD4 specificities.

This clonotype has at least ten counts. What it binds is not known. TCRdb re-called the 5' RACE reads with MiXCR, one entry per CDR3 protein. This sample yields 50,000 or so distinct CDR3 sequences, of which over 10% are seen a single time; roughly 10% belongs to the top ten. Sequencing was performed on whole blood. This clonotype was obtained from an adult who was a healthcare worker with PCR-confirmed SARS-CoV-2 infection or an uninfected control (not recorded which).

CDR3: CASSYFPNYNSPLHF. CDR3 bases: TGTGCCAGCAGTTACTTCCCTAACTATAATTCACCCCTCCACTTT. The chain links TRBV6-5 to TRBJ1-6; D is ambiguous. Trimming took off 1 base at V and 3 bases at J, with 7 bases between the two ends. In germline, CDR1 is MNHEY, CDR2 SVGAGI. This CDR3 is 15 amino acids long.